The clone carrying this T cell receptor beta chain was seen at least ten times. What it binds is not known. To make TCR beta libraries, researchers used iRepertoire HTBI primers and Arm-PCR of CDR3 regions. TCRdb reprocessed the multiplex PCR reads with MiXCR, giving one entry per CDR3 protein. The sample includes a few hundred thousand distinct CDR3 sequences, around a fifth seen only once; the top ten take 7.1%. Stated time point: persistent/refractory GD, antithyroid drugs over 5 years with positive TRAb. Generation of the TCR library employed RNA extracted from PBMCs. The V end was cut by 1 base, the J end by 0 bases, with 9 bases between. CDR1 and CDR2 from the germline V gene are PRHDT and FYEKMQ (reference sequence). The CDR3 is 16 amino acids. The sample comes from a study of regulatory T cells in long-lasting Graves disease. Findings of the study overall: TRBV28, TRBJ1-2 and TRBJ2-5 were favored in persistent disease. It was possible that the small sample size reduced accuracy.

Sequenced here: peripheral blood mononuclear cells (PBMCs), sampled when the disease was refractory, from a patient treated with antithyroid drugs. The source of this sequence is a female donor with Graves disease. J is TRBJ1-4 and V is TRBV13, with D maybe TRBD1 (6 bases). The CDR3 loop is CASSLAGDATNEKLFF. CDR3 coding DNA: TGTGCCAGCAGCTTAGCAGGGGATGCAACTAATGAAAAACTGTTTTTT.